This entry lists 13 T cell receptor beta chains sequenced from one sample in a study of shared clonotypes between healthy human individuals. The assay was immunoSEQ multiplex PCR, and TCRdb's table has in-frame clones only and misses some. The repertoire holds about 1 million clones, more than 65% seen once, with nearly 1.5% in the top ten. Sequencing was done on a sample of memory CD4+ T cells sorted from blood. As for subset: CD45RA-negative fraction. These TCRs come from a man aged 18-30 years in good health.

The CDR3 spells CASSLAGLEETQYF. The CDR3 coding sequence is TGTGCCAGCAGCCTGGCCGGGTTGGAGGAGACCCAGTACTTC. This sequence joins TRBV11-3 and TRBJ2-5; D is unresolved. The CDR3 loop spans 14 amino acids. CDR1 is SGHNT, CDR2 YENEEA, per germline. The V gene lost 5 bases and the J gene lost 5 bases, with 15 bases spanning the gap.

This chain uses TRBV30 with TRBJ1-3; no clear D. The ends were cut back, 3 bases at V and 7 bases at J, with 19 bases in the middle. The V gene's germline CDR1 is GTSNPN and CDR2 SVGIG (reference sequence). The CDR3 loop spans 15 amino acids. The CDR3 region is CAWSAGQAQGNTIYF. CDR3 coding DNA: TGTGCCTGGAGCGCCGGGCAGGCTCAAGGGAACACCATATATTTT.

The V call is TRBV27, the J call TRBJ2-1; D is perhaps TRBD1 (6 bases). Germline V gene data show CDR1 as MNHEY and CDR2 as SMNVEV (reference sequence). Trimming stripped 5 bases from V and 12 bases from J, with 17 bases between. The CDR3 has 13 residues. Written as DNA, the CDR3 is TGTGCCAGCAGTCCCCAGTACAGGGTTGGGCAGTTCTTC. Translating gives CASSPQYRVGQFF.

In nucleotides, the CDR3 is TGTGCCAGCAGCTTAAAGCCTAGCGGGGGCGGCACCCAGTACTTC. Residues: CASSLKPSGGGTQYF. This sequence joins TRBV7-2 and TRBJ2-5, with TRBD2 matching 10 bases. V lost 2 bases to trimming and J lost 8 bases; unmatched junction nucleotides: 8. The V gene's germline CDR1 is SGHTA and CDR2 FQGNSA. CDR3 length: 15 amino acids.

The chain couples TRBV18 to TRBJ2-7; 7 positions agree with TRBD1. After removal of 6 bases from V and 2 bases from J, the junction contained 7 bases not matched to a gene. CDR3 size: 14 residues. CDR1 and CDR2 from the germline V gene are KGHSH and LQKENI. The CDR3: CASSHLDRAYEQYF. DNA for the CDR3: TGTGCCAGCTCGCACCTAGACAGGGCCTACGAGCAGTACTTC.

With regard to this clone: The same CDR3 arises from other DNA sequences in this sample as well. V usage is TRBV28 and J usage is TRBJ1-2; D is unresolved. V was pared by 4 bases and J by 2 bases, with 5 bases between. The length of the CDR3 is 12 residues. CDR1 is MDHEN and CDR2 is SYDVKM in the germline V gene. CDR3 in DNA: TGTGCCAGCAGTTCAAACAACTATGGCTACACCTTC. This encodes CASSSNNYGYTF.

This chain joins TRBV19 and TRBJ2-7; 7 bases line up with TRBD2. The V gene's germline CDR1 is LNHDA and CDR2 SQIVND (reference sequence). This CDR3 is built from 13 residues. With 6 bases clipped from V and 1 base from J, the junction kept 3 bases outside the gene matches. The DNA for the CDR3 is TGTGCCAGTAGGCGAGCGGGGTCCTACGAGCAGTACTTC. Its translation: CASRRAGSYEQYF.

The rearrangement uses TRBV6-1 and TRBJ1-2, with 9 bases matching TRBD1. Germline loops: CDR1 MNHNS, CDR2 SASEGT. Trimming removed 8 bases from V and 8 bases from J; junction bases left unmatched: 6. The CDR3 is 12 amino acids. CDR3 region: CASGDRVGGYTF. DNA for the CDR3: TGTGCCAGCGGGGACAGGGTGGGAGGCTACACCTTC.

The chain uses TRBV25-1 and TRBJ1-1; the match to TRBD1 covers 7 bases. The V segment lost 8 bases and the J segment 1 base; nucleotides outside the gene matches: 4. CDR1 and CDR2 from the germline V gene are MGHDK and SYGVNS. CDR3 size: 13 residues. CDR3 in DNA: TGTGCCAGCGTCGGACAGGAGAACACTGAAGCTTTCTTT. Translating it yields CASVGQENTEAFF.

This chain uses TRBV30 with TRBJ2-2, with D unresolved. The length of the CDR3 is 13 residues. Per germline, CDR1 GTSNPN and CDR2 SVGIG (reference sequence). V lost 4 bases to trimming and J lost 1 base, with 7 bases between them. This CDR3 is CAWTTGNTGELFF. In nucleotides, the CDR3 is TGTGCCTGGACCACCGGGAACACCGGGGAGCTGTTTTTT.

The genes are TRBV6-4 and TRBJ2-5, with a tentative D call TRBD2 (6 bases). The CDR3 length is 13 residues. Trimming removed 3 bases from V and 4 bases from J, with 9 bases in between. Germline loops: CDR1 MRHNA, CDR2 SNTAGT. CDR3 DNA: TGTGCCAGCAGTGAGCAGGGAGGAGAGACCCAGTACTTC. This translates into CASSEQGGETQYF.

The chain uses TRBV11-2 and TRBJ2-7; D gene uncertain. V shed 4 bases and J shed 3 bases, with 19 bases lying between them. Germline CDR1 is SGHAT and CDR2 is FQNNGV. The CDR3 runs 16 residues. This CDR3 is CASSSWLDRHSYEQYF. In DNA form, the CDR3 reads TGTGCCAGCAGCTCCTGGTTGGATCGTCACAGCTACGAGCAGTACTTC.

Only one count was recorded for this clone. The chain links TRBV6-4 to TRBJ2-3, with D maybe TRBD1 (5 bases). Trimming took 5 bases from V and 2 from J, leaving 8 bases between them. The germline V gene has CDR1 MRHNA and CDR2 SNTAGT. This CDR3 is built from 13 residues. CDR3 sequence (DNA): TGTGCCAGCAGTCCAGGGTCCACAGATACGCAGTATTTT. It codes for CASSPGSTDTQYF.